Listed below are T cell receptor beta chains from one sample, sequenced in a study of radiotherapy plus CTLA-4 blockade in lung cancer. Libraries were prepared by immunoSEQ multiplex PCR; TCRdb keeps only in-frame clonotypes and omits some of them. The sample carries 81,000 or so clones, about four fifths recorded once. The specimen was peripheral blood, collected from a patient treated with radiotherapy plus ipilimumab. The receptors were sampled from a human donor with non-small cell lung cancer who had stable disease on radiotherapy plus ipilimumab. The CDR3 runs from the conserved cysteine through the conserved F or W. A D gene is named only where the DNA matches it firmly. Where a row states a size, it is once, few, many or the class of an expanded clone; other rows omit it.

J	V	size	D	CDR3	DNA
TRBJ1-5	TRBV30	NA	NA	CAWSRDSNQPQHF	TGTGCCTGGTCCCGGGACAGCAATCAGCCCCAGCATTTT
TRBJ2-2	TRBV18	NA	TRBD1	CASSPQVTGGTGELFF	TGTGCCAGCTCACCACAGGTGACAGGGGGAACCGGGGAGCTGTTTTTT
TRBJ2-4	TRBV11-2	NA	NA	CASSLADTLAKNIQYF	TGTGCCAGCAGCTTAGCGGATACCCTAGCCAAAAACATTCAGTACTTC
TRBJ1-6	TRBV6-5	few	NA	CASSNGDRLMPLHF	TGTGCCAGCAGTAATGGGGACCGCCTAATGCCCCTCCACTTT
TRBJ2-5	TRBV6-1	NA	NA	CASSAAEETQYF	TGTGCCAGCAGTGCAGCGGAAGAGACCCAGTACTTC
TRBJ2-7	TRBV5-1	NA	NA	CASSLAIPESEQYF	TGCGCCAGCAGCTTGGCCATACCCGAGTCCGAGCAGTACTTC
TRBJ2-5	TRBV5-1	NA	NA	CASSLDRIEGTQYF	TGCGCCAGCAGCTTGGACAGGATTGAAGGGACCCAGTACTTC
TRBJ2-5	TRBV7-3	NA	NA	CASSLGRTRLGMETQYF	TGTGCCAGCAGCTTAGGGAGAACCCGTCTGGGCATGGAGACCCAGTACTTC
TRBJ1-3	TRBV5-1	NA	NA	CASSLASSGNTIYF	TGCGCCAGCAGCTTGGCATCCTCTGGAAACACCATATATTTT
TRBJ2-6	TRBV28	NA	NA	CASSQGSSGANVLTF	TGTGCCAGCAGCCAAGGGAGCTCTGGGGCCAACGTCCTGACTTTC
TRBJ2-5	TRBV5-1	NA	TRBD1	CASSWPTGAGETQYF	TGCGCCAGCAGCTGGCCGACAGGGGCCGGGGAGACCCAGTACTTC
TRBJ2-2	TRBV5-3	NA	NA	CARSLGKTNTGELFF	TGTGCCAGAAGCTTGGGCAAAACGAACACCGGGGAGCTGTTTTTT
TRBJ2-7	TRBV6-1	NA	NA	CASRTGVREQYF	TGTGCCAGCAGGACTGGGGTAAGAGAGCAGTACTTC
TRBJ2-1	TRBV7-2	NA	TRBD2	CASNRRASGGNEQFF	TGTGCCAGCAACCGGCGGGCTAGCGGGGGTAATGAGCAGTTCTTC
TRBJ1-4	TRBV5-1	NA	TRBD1	CASSPRTGLNEKLFF	TGCGCCAGCAGCCCCCGGACAGGGCTAAATGAAAAACTGTTTTTT
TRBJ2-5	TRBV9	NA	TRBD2	CASSPLGLAGVETQYF	TGTGCCAGCAGCCCCCTGGGACTAGCGGGAGTAGAGACCCAGTACTTC
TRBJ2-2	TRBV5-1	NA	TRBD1	CASSPPGQQNTGELFF	TGCGCCAGCAGCCCCCCGGGACAGCAAAACACCGGGGAGCTGTTTTTT
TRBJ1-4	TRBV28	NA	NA	CASTPGSRNEKLFF	TGTGCCAGCACCCCTGGCAGCCGGAATGAAAAACTGTTTTTT
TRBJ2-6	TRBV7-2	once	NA	CASSLGGGSGANVLTF	TGTGCCAGCAGCTTGGGAGGAGGCTCTGGGGCCAACGTCCTGACTTTC
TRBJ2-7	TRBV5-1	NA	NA	CASSLEGWYEQYF	TGCGCCAGCAGCTTGGAAGGATGGTACGAGCAGTACTTC
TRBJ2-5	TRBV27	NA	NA	CASSSPNQETQYF	TGTGCCAGCAGCTCCCCGAACCAAGAGACCCAGTACTTC
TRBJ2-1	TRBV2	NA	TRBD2	CASSLTSGSLGEQFF	TGTGCCAGCAGCCTGACTAGCGGGAGTCTAGGTGAGCAGTTCTTC
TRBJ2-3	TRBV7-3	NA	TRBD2	CASSSSGGSTDTQYF	TGTGCCAGCAGCTCGAGCGGGGGTAGCACAGATACGCAGTATTTT
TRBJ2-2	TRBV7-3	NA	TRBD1	CASSLNSGTGSTGELFF	TGTGCCAGCAGCTTAAATTCCGGGACAGGGAGTACCGGGGAGCTGTTTTTT
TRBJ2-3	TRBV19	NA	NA	CASSILQDTQYF	TGTGCCAGTAGTATATTGCAGGATACGCAGTATTTT
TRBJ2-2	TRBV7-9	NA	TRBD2	CASSSSGTRDGELFF	TGTGCCAGCAGCTCCTCCGGGACTAGAGACGGGGAGCTGTTTTTT
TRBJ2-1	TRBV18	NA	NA	CASSPGLDLGDEQFF	TGTGCCAGCTCACCGGGACTCGACCTTGGGGATGAGCAGTTCTTC
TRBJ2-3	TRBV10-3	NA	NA	CAISGGRGGTDTQYF	TGTGCCATCAGTGGAGGTAGAGGTGGCACAGATACGCAGTATTTT
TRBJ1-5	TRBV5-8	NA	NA	CASSLRQDRPQHF	TGTGCCAGCAGCTTGCGGCAGGACCGGCCCCAGCATTTT
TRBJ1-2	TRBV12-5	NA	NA	CASGPTGDYGYTF	TGTGCTAGTGGGCCTACAGGAGACTATGGCTACACCTTC
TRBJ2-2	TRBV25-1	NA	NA	CASSAQGFTGELFF	TGTGCCAGCAGTGCCCAGGGTTTCACCGGGGAGCTGTTTTTT